This T cell receptor (beta chain) was obtained from a study of shared clonotypes between healthy human individuals. Study-level points and caveats: Sample collection involved blood only; tissue repertoires are likely different. Even with large depth, rarefaction showed that sorted-subset sequencing was incomplete.

Only Caucasian adults living in Nashville, Tennessee served as donors. Comment on this clone: Antigen unknown. The same CDR3 arises from other DNA sequences in this sample as well.

The authors split each subset's genomic DNA evenly across several immunoSEQ plates. Only in-frame clones appear in the TCRdb table, and some are missing; sequencing was by immunoSEQ multiplex PCR. The sample has about 1,500,000 clones, roughly 97% seen once. Looked up from germline, CDR1 is MNHEY and CDR2 is SVGAGI. Trimming took off 2 bases at V and 1 base at J, with 6 bases between the two ends. The CDR3 consists of 13 residues. The sequenced sample consisted of naive CD4+ T cells sorted from blood. Subset specified: CD45RA+ positively selected. The gene calls are TRBV6-5 and TRBJ2-7, with D tentatively TRBD2 (6 bases). This TCR was recovered from a young man in good health. CDR3 loop: CASSYGLSYEQYF. The CDR3 nucleotides are TGTGCCAGCAGTTACGGACTATCCTACGAGCAGTACTTC.